The 22 T cell receptor beta chains presented below share a single source sample, sequenced in a study of blood T cell repertoires in COVID-19. TCRdb's copy holds only in-frame clones and misses some; the assay was immunoSEQ multiplex PCR. Here the sample spans around 170,000 clones, more than 70% being singletons. The sample was peripheral blood. These receptors were collected from a woman aged 30 to 39 with acute or convalescent COVID-19.

This clone came up once. The chain joins TRBV21-1 to TRBJ2-7; the listed D gene, TRBD1, was not tested against the DNA. TRBV21-1 is a pseudogene. The CDR3 sequence is 10 residues long. Here the CDR3 reads CASNKGEQYF. The CDR3 coding sequence is TGTGCCAGCAATAAGGGGGAGCAGTACTTC.

CDR3 sequence: CASSPSGARANTGELFF. The CDR3 nucleotides are TGTGCCAGCAGCCCTAGCGGGGCCAGGGCGAACACCGGGGAGCTGTTTTTT. The V and J genes are TRBV5-4 and TRBJ2-2; TRBD2 aligns across 9 bases. The CDR3 extends over 17 amino acids. Germline assignment: CDR1 SGHNT and CDR2 YYREEE (reference sequence). V trimming: 4 bases; J trimming: 0 bases; junction bases outside the gene matches: 7.

This chain links TRBV9 with TRBJ2-7; possible D gene TRBD2, 6 bases. The V and J ends lost 2 bases and 3 bases respectively, with 12 bases between them. CDR1 is SGDLS and CDR2 is YYNGEE in the germline V gene. CDR3 length: 14 residues. The CDR3 nucleotides read TGTGCCAGCAGCGTGGACTACACTCGCTACGAGCAGTACTTC. It is translated as CASSVDYTRYEQYF.

The rearrangement links TRBV18 to TRBJ2-2; the D gene is possibly TRBD2 (5 bases). The CDR3 is 16 amino acids. Trimming stripped 2 bases from V and 2 bases from J, with 12 bases between. Per germline, CDR1 KGHSH and CDR2 LQKENI. The CDR3 coding sequence is TGTGCCAGCTCACCAGCTCCGGGAACCAACACCGGGGAGCTGTTTTTT. It specifies CASSPAPGTNTGELFF.

The genes are TRBV18 and TRBJ1-2, with TRBD1 matching over 10 bases. V lost 2 bases, J lost 4 bases, and 4 bases stayed unmatched. The germline V gene encodes CDR1 KGHSH and CDR2 LQKENI. The length of the CDR3 is 15 residues. The CDR3 reads CASSPGTGEGYGYTF. DNA for the CDR3: TGTGCCAGCTCACCAGGGACAGGGGAGGGCTATGGCTACACCTTC.

CDR3 in amino acids: CATGRELGDTQYF. The CDR3 nucleotides read TGTGCCACGGGGCGGGAGTTGGGAGATACGCAGTATTTT. The J gene is TRBJ2-3, the V gene TRBV24-1; TRBD2 matches at 7 bases. This CDR3 has 13 amino acids. V lost 10 bases to trimming and J lost 5 bases; unmatched junction nucleotides: 8. CDR1 and CDR2 from the germline V gene are KGHDR and SFDVKD.

The chain couples TRBV7-9 to TRBJ2-1, with a weak D call TRBD2 (6 bases). Trimming took off 3 bases at V and 4 bases at J, with 10 bases between the two ends. This CDR3 spans 14 amino acids. Germline lookup yields CDR1 SEHNR and CDR2 FQNEAQ (reference sequence). This CDR3 reads CASSLGGMYNEQFF. The CDR3 nucleotides are TGTGCCAGCAGCTTGGGGGGAATGTACAATGAGCAGTTCTTC.

This clone was detected only a few times. This rearrangement joins TRBV28 to TRBJ1-5; no reliable D call. Germline V CDR1 and CDR2: MDHEN, SYDVKM. This CDR3 spans 14 amino acids. V shed 8 bases and J shed 6 bases, with 17 bases lying between them. The CDR3 DNA is TGTGCCAGCGGAGATTCCCTCCGAGGTCAGCCCCAGCATTTT. This codes for CASGDSLRGQPQHF.

This clone was found once. The J gene is TRBJ1-1, the V gene TRBV11-3, with D possibly matching TRBD1 (5 bases). Trimming pared 6 bases from V and 3 bases from J, leaving 20 bases between. The CDR3 loop spans 16 amino acids. Germline values: CDR1 SGHNT, CDR2 YENEEA. CDR3: CASSSPRGSGYTEAFF. In DNA, the CDR3 is TGTGCCAGCAGTTCACCCCGGGGGAGTGGGTACACTGAAGCTTTCTTT.

The genes are TRBV19 and TRBJ1-1; D might be TRBD1 (5 bases). V lost 4 bases to trimming and J lost 7 bases, with 13 bases between them. This CDR3 has 13 residues. Germline CDR1 and CDR2: LNHDA and SQIVND (reference sequence). CDR3 DNA sequence: TGTGCCAGTAGTACCCTGACAGCCCTTGAAGCTTTCTTT. This translates into CASSTLTALEAFF.

This chain connects TRBV7-6 to TRBJ2-1; 7 bases line up with TRBD2. The germline gives CDR1 SGHVS, CDR2 FNYEAQ. CDR3 length: 14 residues. J was trimmed by 3 bases and V by 5 bases; bases with no gene match: 4. CDR3 nucleotide sequence: TGTGCCAGCAGCGCTCTAGCGGTCTACAATGAGCAGTTCTTC. It encodes CASSALAVYNEQFF.

This chain joins TRBV27 and TRBJ2-3, with D perhaps matching TRBD1 (5 bases). Per the germline V gene, CDR1 is MNHEY and CDR2 is SMNVEV (reference sequence). The CDR3 runs to 13 residues. V was cut by 7 bases and J by 1 base, with 9 bases left in between. CDR3 sequence: CASKGLGTDTQYF. The CDR3 nucleotides are TGTGCCAGCAAGGGGTTGGGCACAGATACGCAGTATTTT.

The chain uses TRBV20-1 and TRBJ2-4, with D maybe TRBD2 (6 bases). The CDR3 loop spans 12 amino acids. CDR1 and CDR2 (germline): DFQATT, SNEGSKA (reference sequence). Trimming removed 3 bases at V and 8 bases at J, with 11 bases between. Written as DNA, the CDR3 is TGCAGTGCTAGTCCGGAGGGTTACATTCAGTACTTC. As protein: CSASPEGYIQYF.

The chain joins TRBV19 to TRBJ2-6; 7 bases agree with TRBD1. Germline loops: CDR1 LNHDA, CDR2 SQIVND (reference sequence). The junction had 5 bases not matched to a gene; V was cut back by 7 bases and J by 2 bases. The CDR3 length is 15 residues. The CDR3 is CASTLDRAGANVLTF. The CDR3 region has the DNA TGTGCCAGTACACTCGACAGGGCTGGGGCCAACGTCCTGACTTTC.

This chain uses TRBV10-3 with TRBJ1-6, with D perhaps TRBD1 (6 bases). Trimming shortened V by 10 bases and J by 9 bases, and 22 bases separated the two germline ends. This CDR3 spans 15 amino acids. Germline assignment: CDR1 ENHRY and CDR2 SYGVKD. CDR3 coding DNA: TGTGCCACCGGAGACATGGGCAAAGGGGGTTCACCCCTCCACTTT. Its translation: CATGDMGKGGSPLHF.

V usage is TRBV6-5 and J usage is TRBJ1-2; D is unclear. Germline V gene sequence: CDR1 MNHEY, CDR2 SVGAGI. Trimming left V 2 bases short and J 5 bases short, with 15 bases between. CDR3 size: 15 residues. The CDR3 nucleotides are TGTGCCAGCAGTTACACGAGAAACCAGGCTTATGGCTACACCTTC. Translating it yields CASSYTRNQAYGYTF.

This clone was counted only a few times. The rearrangement links TRBV6-1 to TRBJ2-7; TRBD1 aligns across 7 bases. The CDR3 runs to 13 residues. CDR1 MNHNS and CDR2 SASEGT come from the germline V gene. With 5 bases clipped from V and 5 bases from J, the junction kept 6 bases outside the gene matches. CDR3 in DNA: TGTGCCAGCAGTTATTCGACAGGGAACGAGCAGTACTTC. Translated, it gives CASSYSTGNEQYF.

CDR3 in amino acids: CASRGLAGGPEEQYF. The CDR3 nucleotides are TGCGCCAGCAGAGGACTAGCGGGAGGGCCGGAAGAGCAGTACTTC. The chain combines TRBV5-1 with TRBJ2-7, with 15 bases aligning to TRBD2. Germline CDR1 and CDR2: SGHRS and YFSETQ. The CDR3 is 15 amino acids. Unmatched junction bases numbered 7, after V lost 5 bases and J lost 7 bases.

The genes are TRBV5-4 and TRBJ1-1; 10 nucleotides line up with TRBD1. Trimming removed 4 bases from V and 1 base from J; junction bases left unmatched: 4. The V gene's germline CDR1 is SGHNT and CDR2 YYREEE (reference sequence). This CDR3 has 15 residues. CDR3 residues: CASSNRDRGNTEAFF. DNA of the CDR3: TGTGCCAGCAGCAACCGGGACAGGGGGAACACTGAAGCTTTCTTT.

The genes are TRBV5-1 and TRBJ1-1; D perhaps matches TRBD1 (6 bases). Per the germline V gene, CDR1 is SGHRS and CDR2 is YFSETQ. There are 11 residues in the CDR3. Between the trimmed V and J ends, which lost 5 bases and 8 bases, there was a span of 10 bases. The CDR3 DNA sequence: TGCGCCAGCAGGGGGGCACTAGAAGCTTTCTTT. This gives the protein CASRGALEAFF.

The chain uses TRBV6-5 and TRBJ1-4; 11 positions agree with TRBD1. V lost 2 bases to trimming and J lost 6 bases; unmatched junction nucleotides: 5. Germline V CDR1 and CDR2: MNHEY, SVGAGI. CDR3 length: 16 amino acids. CDR3 protein: CASSYGRGQGDEKLFF. DNA of the CDR3: TGTGCCAGCAGTTACGGCCGGGGACAGGGGGATGAAAAACTGTTTTTT.

The chain has TRBV2 and TRBJ2-7; TRBD2 agrees at 11 bases. The ends lost 8 bases at V and 4 bases at J; junction bases unmatched: 4. The CDR3 runs to 13 residues. The V gene's germline CDR1 is SNHLY and CDR2 FYNNEI. This CDR3 reads CASQTSGDYEQYF. The CDR3, as DNA: TGTGCCAGCCAGACTAGCGGGGATTACGAGCAGTACTTC.